These T cell receptor beta chains were read from a single sample in a study of lymphopenia after photon versus proton radiotherapy. The data were produced by immunoSEQ multiplex PCR, yet TCRdb's version contains in-frame clones alone and is incomplete. The data show almost 30,000 clones, about 86% seen once. This material consisted of peripheral blood, taken from a patient treated with proton-based radiotherapy. These receptor sequences come from a woman aged 55-70 years with cholangiocarcinoma. Some clones in this sample may be carry-over from other donors' samples. Each CDR3 is given with its conserved first and last residue. The D gene is left open where the match is weak. For some rows the clone size is stated as once, few or many, or as a class when expanded; others skip it.

>.|TRBJ1-1|.|TRBV6-1
CASSEQPGTRTEAFF
TGTGCCAGCAGTGAACAGCCAGGGACCCGCACTGAAGCTTTCTTT
>.|TRBJ2-1|TRBD1|TRBV2
CASSAQADRVNEQFF
TGTGCCAGCAGTGCCCAAGCCGACAGGGTTAATGAGCAGTTCTTC
>.|TRBJ2-1|.|TRBV18
CASSPLGRDFNNEQFF
TGTGCCAGCTCACCCCTAGGGCGGGACTTCAACAATGAGCAGTTCTTC
>.|TRBJ2-3|TRBD1|TRBV5-1
CASSDDRAIDTQYF
TGCGCCAGCAGTGATGACAGGGCGATAGATACGCAGTATTTT
>.|TRBJ2-7|.|TRBV6-6
CASSYLASHEQYF
TGTGCCAGCAGTTACCTAGCGTCCCACGAGCAGTACTTC
>.|TRBJ2-7|.|TRBV6-5
CASSYGGTSYEQYF
TGTGCCAGCAGTTACGGCGGGACAAGCTACGAGCAGTACTTC
>.|TRBJ2-7|TRBD2|TRBV6-5
CASSTPSGGASKQYF
TGTGCCAGCAGTACCCCTAGCGGGGGGGCCTCTAAGCAGTACTTC
>.|TRBJ2-2|.|TRBV7-6
CASSLDIRPGQLFF
TGTGCCAGCAGCTTAGACATCAGGCCTGGGCAGCTGTTTTTT
>.|TRBJ2-3|.|TRBV27
CASSWTRDTQYF
TGTGCCAGCAGTTGGACCCGCGATACGCAGTATTTT
>.|TRBJ1-5|.|TRBV4-3
CASSPSWQNQPQHF
TGCGCCAGCAGCCCTAGTTGGCAAAATCAGCCCCAGCATTTT
>.|TRBJ1-2|TRBD1|TRBV18
CASSPSGQGGFVYGYTF
TGTGCCAGCTCACCTTCTGGACAGGGTGGTTTTGTCTATGGCTACACCTTC
>once|TRBJ1-1|.|TRBV4-1
CASSQAVDTEAFF
TGCGCCAGCAGCCAAGCAGTGGACACTGAAGCTTTCTTT
>.|TRBJ2-2|.|TRBV19
CASSIDHSWITTTSNTGELFF
TGTGCCAGTAGTATAGACCATTCTTGGATAACTACCACCTCGAACACCGGGGAGCTGTTTTTT
>.|TRBJ2-4|TRBD1|TRBV5-1
CASSLDPGGIQYF
TGCGCCAGCAGCTTGGATCCAGGGGGCATTCAGTACTTC
>.|TRBJ1-5|TRBD1|TRBV30
CAWTGQADQPQHF
TGTGCCTGGACCGGACAGGCGGATCAGCCCCAGCATTTT
>once|TRBJ2-3|.|TRBV5-1
CASSSGTLLGPTQYF
TGCGCCAGCAGCTCCGGGACCCTCCTAGGACCTACGCAGTATTTT
>once|TRBJ2-3|.|TRBV28
CASCLRGFSDTQYF
TGTGCCAGCTGCCTGCGCGGGTTTTCAGATACGCAGTATTTT
>.|TRBJ1-1|.|TRBV20-1
CSASGVTEAFF
TGCAGTGCTAGCGGGGTCACTGAAGCTTTCTTT
>.|TRBJ1-5|.|TRBV30
CAWSTTDNQPQHF
TGTGCCTGGAGTACGACAGACAATCAGCCCCAGCATTTT
>.|TRBJ1-6|TRBD1|TRBV5-4
CASSPAPGQAYNSPLHF
TGTGCCAGCAGCCCGGCCCCTGGACAGGCTTATAATTCACCCCTCCACTTT
>.|TRBJ2-3|.|TRBV7-2
CASSFHEGDTQYF
TGTGCCAGCAGCTTTCACGAGGGGGATACGCAGTATTTT
>.|TRBJ2-7|TRBD2|TRBV18
CASSPPEGLVSYEQYF
TGTGCCAGCTCACCACCGGAGGGACTAGTGTCCTACGAGCAGTACTTC
>few|TRBJ2-7|TRBD2|TRBV19
CASSRGTASGIAYEQYF
TGTGCCAGTAGCCGAGGGACGGCTAGCGGGATTGCCTACGAGCAGTACTTC
>.|TRBJ2-1|TRBD2|TRBV5-1
CASSLELAGGLNNEQFF
TGCGCCAGCAGCTTGGAGCTAGCGGGGGGGCTAAACAATGAGCAGTTCTTC
>.|TRBJ2-2|TRBD1|TRBV5-1
CASSPDRSNTGELFF
TGCGCCAGCAGCCCGGACAGGTCTAACACCGGGGAGCTGTTTTTT
>once|TRBJ2-3|.|TRBV5-1
CASSPGGTEDTQYF
TGCGCCAGCAGTCCAGGGGGGACCGAAGATACGCAGTATTTT
>.|TRBJ2-1|.|TRBV6-4
CASRVDRSSYNEQFF
TGTGCCAGCAGAGTTGACAGGAGCTCCTACAATGAGCAGTTCTTC
>.|TRBJ2-1|.|TRBV7-9
CASSLNSYNEQFF
TGTGCCAGCAGCTTAAACAGTTACAATGAGCAGTTCTTC
>.|TRBJ2-3|.|TRBV5-1
CASNPLPTDTQYF
TGCGCCAGCAACCCCTTGCCCACAGATACGCAGTATTTT
>.|TRBJ1-5|.|TRBV5-8
CASSLTSGQPQHF
TGTGCCAGCAGCTTGACAAGTGGTCAGCCCCAGCATTTT
>.|TRBJ1-1|.|TRBV5-1
CASSSTSPGNTEAFF
TGCGCCAGCAGCTCCACGTCCCCAGGGAACACTGAAGCTTTCTTT
>.|TRBJ2-7|TRBD1|TRBV19
CASSKDRDPYEQYF
TGTGCCAGTAGTAAGGACAGGGACCCCTACGAGCAGTACTTC
>.|TRBJ1-4|.|TRBV2
CASFRGAGFEKLFF
TGTGCCAGCTTTAGAGGAGCCGGGTTTGAAAAACTGTTTTTT
>.|TRBJ2-1|.|TRBV7-9
CASSLGGDSYNEQFF
TGTGCCAGCAGCTTAGGAGGGGACTCCTACAATGAGCAGTTCTTC
>.|TRBJ2-5|TRBD1|TRBV4-3
CASSQGPAGGLETQYF
TGCGCCAGCAGCCAAGGCCCCGCAGGGGGATTAGAGACCCAGTACTTC
>.|TRBJ1-4|.|TRBV6-1
CASSLLSEKLFF
TGTGCCAGCTCCCTTTTATCGGAAAAACTGTTTTTT
>.|TRBJ2-1|TRBD2|TRBV27
CASSLFTGGSYNEQFF
TGTGCCAGCAGTTTATTTACGGGGGGCTCCTACAATGAGCAGTTCTTC
>.|TRBJ1-1|.|TRBV5-1
CASSLKTLGTEAFF
TGCGCCAGCAGCTTAAAGACACTGGGGACTGAAGCTTTCTTT
>.|TRBJ2-5|.|TRBV9
CASSVGPEETQYF
TGTGCCAGCAGCGTAGGTCCGGAGGAGACCCAGTACTTC
>.|TRBJ2-1|.|TRBV19
CASSIGFRQGSNEQFF
TGTGCCAGTAGTATCGGCTTCAGGCAGGGCAGCAATGAGCAGTTCTTC
>.|TRBJ2-3|.|TRBV10-3
CASGGTDTQYF
TGTGCCTCAGGGGGGACAGATACGCAGTATTTT
>once|TRBJ2-7|.|TRBV5-6
CASSLAIGPVQEQYF
TGTGCCAGCAGCTTGGCCATTGGGCCCGTGCAGGAGCAGTACTTC
>.|TRBJ1-3|TRBD1|TRBV9
CASSASPGQAGNTIYF
TGTGCCAGCAGCGCGAGCCCTGGACAGGCCGGTAACACCATATATTTT
>.|TRBJ2-7|TRBD1|TRBV6-6
CASRPGQGGVYEQYF
TGTGCCAGCAGGCCGGGACAGGGTGGCGTCTACGAGCAGTACTTC
>once|TRBJ1-4|.|TRBV19
CASSIMAAALSATNEKLFF
TGTGCCAGTAGTATAATGGCGGCAGCATTGTCCGCAACTAATGAAAAACTGTTTTTT
>.|TRBJ1-5|TRBD1|TRBV18
CASSPQGDNQPQHF
TGTGCCAGCTCACCTCAGGGGGACAATCAGCCCCAGCATTTT
>.|TRBJ1-2|.|TRBV29-1
CSVEERSGYGYTF
TGCAGCGTTGAAGAACGATCTGGGTATGGCTACACCTTC
>.|TRBJ2-7|TRBD2|TRBV5-1
CASSLILAGKNSYEQYF
TGCGCCAGCAGCTTGATTCTAGCGGGGAAAAACTCCTACGAGCAGTACTTC
>.|TRBJ1-6|.|TRBV10-1
CASSDVNSPLHF
TGCGCCAGCAGTGATGTTAATTCACCCCTCCACTTT
>.|TRBJ1-5|.|TRBV30
CAWSVNLVDQPQHF
TGTGCCTGGAGTGTAAATCTGGTCGATCAGCCCCAGCATTTT
>.|TRBJ1-1|.|TRBV6-6
CASSYSRDRPQEAFF
TGTGCCAGCAGTTACTCCAGAGACAGGCCACAGGAAGCTTTCTTT
>once|TRBJ2-7|.|TRBV6-5
CASSYWGLGSYEQYF
TGTGCCAGCAGTTACTGGGGGTTGGGTTCCTACGAGCAGTACTTC
>.|TRBJ1-5|TRBD1|TRBV19
CASRSGQGRINPQHF
TGTGCCAGTAGGTCCGGACAGGGAAGAATCAATCCCCAGCATTTT
>.|TRBJ1-1|.|TRBV5-6
CASSLVRTENTEAFF
TGTGCCAGCAGCTTGGTTCGGACGGAGAACACTGAAGCTTTCTTT